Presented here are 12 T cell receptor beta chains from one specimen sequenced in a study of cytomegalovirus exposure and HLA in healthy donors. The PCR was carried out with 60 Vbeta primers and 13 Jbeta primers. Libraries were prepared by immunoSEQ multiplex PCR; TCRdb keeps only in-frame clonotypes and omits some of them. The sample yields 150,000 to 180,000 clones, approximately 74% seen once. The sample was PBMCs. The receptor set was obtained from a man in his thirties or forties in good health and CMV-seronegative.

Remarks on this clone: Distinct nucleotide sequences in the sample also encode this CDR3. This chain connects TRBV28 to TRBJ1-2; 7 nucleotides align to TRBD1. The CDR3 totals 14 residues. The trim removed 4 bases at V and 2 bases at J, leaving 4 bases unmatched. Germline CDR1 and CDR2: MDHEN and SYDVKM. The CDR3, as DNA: TGTGCCAGCAGTTCAGGGACAGAAAACTATGGCTACACCTTC. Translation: CASSSGTENYGYTF.

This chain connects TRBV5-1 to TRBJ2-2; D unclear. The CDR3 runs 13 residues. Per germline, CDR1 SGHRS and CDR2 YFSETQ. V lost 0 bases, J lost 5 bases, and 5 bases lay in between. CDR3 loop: CASSLVQTGELFF. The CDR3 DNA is TGCGCCAGCAGCTTGGTACAGACCGGGGAGCTGTTTTTT.

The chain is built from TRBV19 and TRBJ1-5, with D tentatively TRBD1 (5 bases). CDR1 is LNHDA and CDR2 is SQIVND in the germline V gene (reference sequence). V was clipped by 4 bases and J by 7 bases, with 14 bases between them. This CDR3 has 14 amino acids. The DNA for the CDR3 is TGTGCCAGTAGTAGGGACTCAGGAAACCAGCCCCAGCATTTT. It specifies CASSRDSGNQPQHF.

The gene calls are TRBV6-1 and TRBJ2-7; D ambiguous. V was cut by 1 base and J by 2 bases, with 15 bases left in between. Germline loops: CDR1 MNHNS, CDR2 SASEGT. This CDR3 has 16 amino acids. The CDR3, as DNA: TGTGCCAGCAGTGAAGTGTTGGGCAGGTTAACCTACGAGCAGTACTTC. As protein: CASSEVLGRLTYEQYF.

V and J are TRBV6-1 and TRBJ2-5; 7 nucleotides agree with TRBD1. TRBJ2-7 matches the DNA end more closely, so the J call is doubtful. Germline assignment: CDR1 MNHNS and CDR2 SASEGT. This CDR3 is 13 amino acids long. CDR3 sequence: CASSLGDSYEQYF. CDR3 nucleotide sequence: TGTGCCAGCAGCCTAGGGGACAGCTACGAGCAGTACTTC.

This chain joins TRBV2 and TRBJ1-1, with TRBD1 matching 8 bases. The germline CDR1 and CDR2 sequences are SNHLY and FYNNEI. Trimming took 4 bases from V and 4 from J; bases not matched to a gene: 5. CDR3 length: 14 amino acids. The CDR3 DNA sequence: TGTGCCAGCAGTGTGGCAGGGGGCGGCACTGAAGCTTTCTTT. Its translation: CASSVAGGGTEAFF.

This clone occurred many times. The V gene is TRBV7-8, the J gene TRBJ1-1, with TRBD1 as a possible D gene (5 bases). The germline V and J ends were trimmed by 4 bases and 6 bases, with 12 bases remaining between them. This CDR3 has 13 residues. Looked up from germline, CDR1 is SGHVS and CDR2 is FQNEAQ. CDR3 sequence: CASSSSRGAEAFF. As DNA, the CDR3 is TGTGCCAGCAGCTCCTCCCGGGGGGCTGAAGCTTTCTTT.

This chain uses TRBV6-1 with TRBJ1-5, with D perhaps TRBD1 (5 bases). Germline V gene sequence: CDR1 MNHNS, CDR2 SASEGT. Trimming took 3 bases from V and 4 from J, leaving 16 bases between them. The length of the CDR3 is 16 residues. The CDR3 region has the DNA TGTGCCAGCAGTGATTTTGGGCAGGGCACTAATCAGCCCCAGCATTTT. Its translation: CASSDFGQGTNQPQHF.

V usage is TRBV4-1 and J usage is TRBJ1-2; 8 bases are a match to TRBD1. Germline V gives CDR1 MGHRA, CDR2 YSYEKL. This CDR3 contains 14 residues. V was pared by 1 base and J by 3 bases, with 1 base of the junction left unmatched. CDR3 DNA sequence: TGCGCCAGCAGCCAAGCAGGGGGCGACTATGGCTACACCTTC. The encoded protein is CASSQAGGDYGYTF.

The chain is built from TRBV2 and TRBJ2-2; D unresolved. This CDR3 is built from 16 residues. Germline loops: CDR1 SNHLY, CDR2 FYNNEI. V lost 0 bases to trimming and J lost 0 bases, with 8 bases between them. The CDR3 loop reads CASSEATITNTGELFF. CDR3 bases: TGTGCCAGCAGTGAAGCGACAATCACGAACACCGGGGAGCTGTTTTTT.

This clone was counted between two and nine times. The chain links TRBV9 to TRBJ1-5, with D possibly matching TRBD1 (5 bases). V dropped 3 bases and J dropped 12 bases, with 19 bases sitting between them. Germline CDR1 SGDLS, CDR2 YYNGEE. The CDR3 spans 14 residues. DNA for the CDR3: TGTGCCAGCAGCGCCCTACCGGCAGGGCAAATCCAGCATTTT. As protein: CASSALPAGQIQHF.

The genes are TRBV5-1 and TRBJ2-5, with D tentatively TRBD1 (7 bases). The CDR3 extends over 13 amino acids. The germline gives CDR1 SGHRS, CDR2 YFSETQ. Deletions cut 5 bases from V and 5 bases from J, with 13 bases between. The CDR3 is CASRAGGFETQYF. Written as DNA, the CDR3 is TGCGCCAGCAGGGCAGGGGGGTTTGAGACCCAGTACTTC.